This TCR beta chain was obtained from a study of T-cell memory formation after mild COVID-19. Study overall: In these data, TCR clusters were largely donor specific. Study-level points and caveats: A balance of CD4 and CD8 characterized clones contracting day 15 to 85, whereas later expanders leaned CD4+.

This clonotype was seen at least ten times. Its specificity is unknown. TCRdb used MiXCR to reprocess the 5' RACE reads, holding one entry per CDR3 protein. Of 130,000 to 150,000 distinct CDR3 sequences in the sample, over 15% are singletons; the top ten hold 2% to 2.5%. Material: PBMCs or a T cell subset sorted from them (not recorded which). This receptor was obtained from an adult woman who had mild COVID-19 (a few samples of this study predate the infection). Cell type and time point are not known.

CDR3 nucleotide sequence: TGTGCCAGCAGAACCACTAGTGCTCCCTCCACCGAGCAGTACTTC. Translation: CASRTTSAPSTEQYF. The chain recombines TRBV12-3 or TRBV12-4 with TRBJ2-7; D possibly corresponds to TRBD2 (5 bases). CDR3 size: 15 residues. V shed 6 bases and J shed 6 bases, with 21 bases lying between them.